The sequence of this T cell receptor (beta chain) was determined in a study of follicular helper T cells after annual influenza vaccination. About the research overall: Some donors were sampled over the 2013-2014, 2014-2015 and 2015-2016 vaccinations. General study findings and limits: Recurrent ICOS+CD38+ cTfh clonotypes included tetramer and AIM influenza-specific ones.

Produced via immunoSEQ multiplex PCR; TCRdb's table is partial and in-frame only. The data show 9,500 to 10,000 clones, roughly 80% seen once. Time point in this sample: 2014-2015 season, 7 days after vaccination. Excluded were substance abuse, HIV/AIDS, active cancer, immunomodulatory drugs and active illness. Trimming left V 6 bases short and J 0 bases short, with 11 bases between. Germline V gene lookup returns CDR1 MGHDK and CDR2 SYGVNS. The CDR3 is 15 amino acids. With respect to this clone: Its antigen is undetermined.

The TCR sequence derives from an adult who received the influenza vaccine. The chain employs TRBV25-1 and TRBJ1-4; D call uncertain. Sample: CXCR5- memory CD4+ T cells sorted from blood, taken 7 days after influenza vaccination. The CDR3 nucleotides read TGTGCCAGCAGCCCTCGGACTGCAACTAATGAAAAACTGTTTTTT. Translating gives CASSPRTATNEKLFF.